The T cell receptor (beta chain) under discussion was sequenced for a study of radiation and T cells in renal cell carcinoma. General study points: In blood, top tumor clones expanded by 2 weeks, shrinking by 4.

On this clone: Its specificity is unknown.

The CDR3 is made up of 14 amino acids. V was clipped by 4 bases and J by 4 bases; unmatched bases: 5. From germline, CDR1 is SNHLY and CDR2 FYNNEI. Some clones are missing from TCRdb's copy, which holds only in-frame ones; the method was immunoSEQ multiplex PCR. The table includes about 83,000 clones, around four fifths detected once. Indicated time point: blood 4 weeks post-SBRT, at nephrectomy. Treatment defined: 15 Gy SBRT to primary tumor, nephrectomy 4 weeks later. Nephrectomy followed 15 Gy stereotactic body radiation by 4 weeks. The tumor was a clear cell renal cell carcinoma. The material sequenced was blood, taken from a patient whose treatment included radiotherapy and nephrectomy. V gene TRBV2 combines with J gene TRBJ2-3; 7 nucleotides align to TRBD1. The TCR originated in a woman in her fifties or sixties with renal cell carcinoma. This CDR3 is CASSVDREPDTQYF. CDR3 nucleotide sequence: TGTGCCAGCAGTGTCGACAGGGAACCAGATACGCAGTATTTT.